These 6 T cell receptor beta chains were sequenced from one sample in a study of T cell responses to AZD1222 COVID-19 vaccine. Libraries were prepared by immunoSEQ multiplex PCR; TCRdb keeps only in-frame clonotypes and omits some of them. The sample yields about 210,000 clones, about 95% seen once. The source was peripheral blood, collected 28 days after the second dose of the MenACWY control vaccine. The source of these receptors is an adult who received the MenACWY meningococcal vaccine as a control.

CDR3 in DNA: TGTGCCAGCAGCCAACACTTGGGCGAAAAACTGTTTTTT. It codes for CASSQHLGEKLFF. This chain uses TRBV4-2 with TRBJ1-4, with D unclear. CDR1 is LGHNA, CDR2 YNFKEQ, per germline. Deletions cut 2 bases from V and 8 bases from J, with 9 bases between. This CDR3 comprises 13 residues.

The gene calls are TRBV6-5 and TRBJ2-7; maybe TRBD1 (6 bases). Trimming left V 5 bases short and J 6 bases short, with 14 bases between. The CDR3 extends over 13 amino acids. Germline CDR1 reads MNHEY; CDR2 reads SVGAGI. The chain's CDR3 is CASSPQGQGEQYF. In DNA form, the CDR3 reads TGTGCCAGCAGTCCCCAGGGGCAGGGCGAGCAGTACTTC.

J is TRBJ2-3 and V is TRBV6-5; 9 bases are a match to TRBD1. Trimming removed 6 bases from V and 3 bases from J; junction bases left unmatched: 4. CDR1 is MNHEY and CDR2 is SVGAGI in the germline V gene. This CDR3 has 14 residues. This CDR3 reads CASRGTGSTDTQYF. The CDR3 coding sequence is TGTGCCAGCAGGGGGACAGGGAGTACAGATACGCAGTATTTT.

This clone is deemed medium-sized (0.01 to 0.1%). The chain couples TRBV7-9 to TRBJ1-5; tentative D call: TRBD1 (6 bases). The CDR3 is 14 residues long. CDR1 is SEHNR and CDR2 is FQNEAQ in the germline V gene (reference sequence). The germline V and J ends were trimmed by 5 bases and 1 base, with 9 bases remaining between them. The CDR3 nucleotides are TGTGCCAGCAGCGCCAGGGGAAGCAATCAGCCCCAGCATTTT. Translating gives CASSARGSNQPQHF.

V and J are TRBV28 and TRBJ2-5; D gene uncertain. Trimming took off 4 bases at V and 5 bases at J, with 11 bases between the two ends. The germline V gene encodes CDR1 MDHEN and CDR2 SYDVKM. The CDR3 is 13 amino acids. In DNA form, the CDR3 reads TGTGCCAGCAGTTATGACTTACGGGAGACCCAGTACTTC. Residues: CASSYDLRETQYF.

The chain combines TRBV9 with TRBJ2-3; D gene unclear. Trimming pared 4 bases from V and 0 bases from J, leaving 18 bases between. Germline V gene lookup returns CDR1 SGDLS and CDR2 YYNGEE. There are 17 residues in the CDR3. CDR3 DNA sequence: TGTGCCAGCAGCACCCGGCCGAGACAAGGAAGCACAGATACGCAGTATTTT. It codes for CASSTRPRQGSTDTQYF.